Listed here are 25 T cell receptor beta chains from one sample, sequenced in a study of CD8 T cells in Susac syndrome. Reverse transcription of roughly 0.5 to 1 ug RNA used random hexamers. TCRdb passed the immunoSEQ multiplex PCR reads through MiXCR, listing each CDR3 protein once. The sample carries 150,000 or so distinct CDR3 sequences, around 95% recorded once. The source material was CD8+ T cells from PBMCs. Receptors originate from a human donor with multiple sclerosis.

This clonotype has just one count. The rearrangement links TRBV5-4 to TRBJ2-7, with TRBD2 as a possible D gene (6 bases). The germline CDR1 and CDR2 sequences are SGHNT and YYREEE (reference sequence). The germline V and J ends were trimmed by 0 bases and 6 bases, with 13 bases remaining between them. The CDR3 covers 14 residues. CDR3 loop: CASSLGGGVREQYF. In DNA form, the CDR3 reads TGTGCCAGCAGCTTGGGAGGCGGGGTCCGCGAGCAGTACTTC.

The gene calls are TRBV27 and TRBJ1-2; weak D call: TRBD1 (6 bases). Germline V gene lookup returns CDR1 MNHEY and CDR2 SMNVEV (reference sequence). The CDR3 totals 14 residues. V was shortened by 6 bases and J by 4 bases, with 15 bases between the two germline ends. CDR3 DNA sequence: TGTGCCAGCAGCGATCGCACAGGGCTCTATGGCTACACCTTC. It yields the protein CASSDRTGLYGYTF.

The chain recombines TRBV12-3 or TRBV12-4 with TRBJ2-5; 7 bases map to TRBD1. The CDR3 is 13 residues long. The junction had 4 bases not matched to a gene; V was cut back by 6 bases and J by 3 bases. CDR3 bases: TGTGCCAGCAGGGTCGGGACAGAAGAGACCCAGTACTTC. Translated, it gives CASRVGTEETQYF.

This rearrangement joins TRBV18 to TRBJ1-4; 9 nucleotides match TRBD1. The CDR3 covers 17 residues. Per the germline V gene, CDR1 is KGHSH and CDR2 is LQKENI. Trimming at V came to 1 base and at J to 1 base, leaving 4 bases not matched to a gene. CDR3 coding DNA: TGTGCCAGCTCACCACGAAGACAGGGGGGAACTAATGAAAAACTGTTTTTT. Translated: CASSPRRQGGTNEKLFF.

V is TRBV13 and J is TRBJ2-7; tentatively, D is TRBD2 (5 bases). The CDR3 length is 14 residues. V was cut by 10 bases and J by 2 bases, with 18 bases left in between. The germline gives CDR1 PRHDT, CDR2 FYEKMQ (reference sequence). For the CDR3, the DNA is TGTGCCACATCACCGGGCGAGGGAGCCTACGAGCAGTACGTC. It translates to CATSPGEGAYEQYV.

The rearrangement joins TRBV27 to TRBJ2-7; D call uncertain. The CDR3 contains 13 residues. The ends were cut back, 6 bases at V and 2 bases at J, with 11 bases in the middle. The germline V gene encodes CDR1 MNHEY and CDR2 SMNVEV (reference sequence). CDR3 sequence (DNA): TGTGCCAGCAGACCCTCAAGCACCTACGAGCAGTACTTC. The encoded protein is CASRPSSTYEQYF.

The rearrangement links TRBV7-9 to TRBJ2-7; D ambiguous. V lost 0 bases and J lost 1, with 4 bases in between. CDR3 length: 13 amino acids. The germline V gene has CDR1 SEHNR and CDR2 FQNEAQ (reference sequence). CDR3 in amino acids: CASSLAGSYEQYV. DNA for the CDR3: TGTGCCAGCAGCTTAGCCGGATCCTACGAGCAGTACGTC.

The chain joins TRBV2 to TRBJ2-1; TRBD1 might be the D (5 bases). With 7 bases removed from V and 6 bases from J, the gap between germline ends came to 16 bases. In germline, CDR1 is SNHLY, CDR2 FYNNEI. CDR3 length: 14 residues. CDR3 sequence: CASIMDTVGNEQFF. CDR3 DNA sequence: TGTGCCAGCATTATGGACACTGTTGGCAATGAGCAGTTCTTC.

This clonotype was seen only once. The chain employs TRBV27 and TRBJ2-4, with D tentatively TRBD1 (5 bases). Trimming shortened V by 5 bases and J by 4 bases, and 15 bases separated the two germline ends. CDR1 and CDR2 (germline): MNHEY, SMNVEV (reference sequence). The CDR3 consists of 15 residues. This CDR3 is CASSNRQSPKNIQYF. The CDR3 DNA reads TGTGCCAGCAGTAACCGACAGTCACCGAAAAACATTCAGTACTTC.

The J gene is TRBJ2-5, the V gene TRBV11-2; D is undetermined. The CDR3 contains 12 residues. Looked up from germline, CDR1 is SGHAT and CDR2 is FQNNGV. Trimming removed 0 bases at V and 7 bases at J, with 6 bases between. The CDR3 reads CASSLDSPTQYF. The CDR3, as DNA: TGTGCCAGCAGCTTAGACTCCCCGACCCAGTACTTC. Full variable domain (rest looked up from reference TRBV11-2 and TRBJ2-5): EAGVAQSPRYKIIEKRQSVAFWCNPISGHATLYWYQQILGQGPKLLIQFQNNGVVDDSQLPKDRFSAERLKGVDSTLKIQPAKLEDSAVYLCASSLDSPTQYFGPGTRLLVL.

This clonotype is a singleton in its sample. This chain joins TRBV2 and TRBJ2-7; weak D call: TRBD1 (5 bases). Germline V gene lookup returns CDR1 SNHLY and CDR2 FYNNEI. The V gene lost 8 bases and the J gene lost 5 bases, with 19 bases spanning the gap. The CDR3 is 14 residues long. The CDR3 is CASPKGQGNNEQYF. The CDR3 DNA reads TGTGCCAGCCCGAAGGGGCAGGGTAATAACGAGCAGTACTTC.

The DNA of the CDR3 is TGTGCCAGCAGTAATGAACTGGACAGGGAGCAAGAGACCCAGTACTTC. Amino acid sequence: CASSNELDREQETQYF. J is TRBJ2-5 and V is TRBV12-3 or TRBV12-4; 8 nucleotides agree with TRBD1. V trimming: 5 bases; J trimming: 2 bases; junction bases outside the gene matches: 10. CDR3 length equals 16 residues.

The chain joins TRBV29-1 to TRBJ2-7; D perhaps matches TRBD2 (6 bases). The V end was cut by 4 bases, the J end by 6 bases, with 13 bases between. The CDR3 covers 12 residues. Germline V gene data show CDR1 as SQVTM and CDR2 as ANQGSEA. This CDR3 is CSVVEGMGEQYF. The CDR3 bases are TGCAGCGTTGTGGAGGGAATGGGCGAGCAGTACTTC.

This clonotype appeared once. The chain combines TRBV27 with TRBJ2-2, with D unclear. Germline V gives CDR1 MNHEY, CDR2 SMNVEV (reference sequence). The CDR3 is 12 amino acids. V dropped 3 bases and J dropped 7 bases, with 6 bases sitting between them. This chain's CDR3 is CASSFHGGELFF. Here the CDR3 DNA reads TGTGCCAGCAGTTTCCACGGCGGGGAGCTGTTTTTT.

The CDR3 bases are TGTGCCAGCAGCGTAGAGAAGGGTGGGTCAGATACGCAGTATTTT. Protein: CASSVEKGGSDTQYF. This chain links TRBV9 with TRBJ2-3; no clear D. Germline CDR1 SGDLS, CDR2 YYNGEE. V was pared by 0 bases and J by 4 bases, with 12 bases between. The CDR3 consists of 15 residues.

The chain combines TRBV30 with TRBJ2-3; D is unclear. The CDR3 totals 11 residues. Trimming left V 8 bases short and J 5 bases short, with 11 bases between. Germline V lookup: CDR1 GTSNPN, CDR2 SVGIG (reference sequence). CDR3 coding DNA: TGTGCCCGCCCCTGGGTAGATACGCAGTATTTT. It codes for CARPWVDTQYF. Complete variable domain (other parts from reference TRBV30 and TRBJ2-3): SQTIHQWPATLVQPVGSPLSLECTVEGTSNPNLYWYRQAAGRGLQLLFYSVGIGQISSEVPQNLSASRPQDRQFILSSKKLLLSDSGFYLCARPWVDTQYFGPGTRLTVL.

The chain joins TRBV6-5 to TRBJ1-4, with D perhaps matching TRBD1 (5 bases). The CDR3 is 17 amino acids. The V end lost 3 bases, the J end lost 0 bases, and 14 bases lay between the germline ends. Germline V gives CDR1 MNHEY, CDR2 SVGAGI. CDR3 amino acids: CASSYLVGDATNEKLFF. CDR3 coding DNA: TGTGCCAGCAGTTATCTGGTAGGGGATGCAACTAATGAAAAACTGTTTTTT.

V is TRBV12-3 or TRBV12-4 and J is TRBJ2-7; D gene ambiguous. Deletions cut 5 bases from V and 2 bases from J, with 13 bases between. This CDR3 spans 14 amino acids. The CDR3 spells CASSRGEAAYEQYF. The CDR3 nucleotides are TGTGCCAGCAGTAGAGGTGAGGCAGCCTACGAGCAGTACTTC.

The genes are TRBV12-3 or TRBV12-4 and TRBJ1-1; TRBD1 might be the D (5 bases). V was trimmed by 2 bases and J by 5 bases, leaving 9 bases between them. The CDR3 consists of 13 residues. The CDR3 is CASSLSTGTEAFF. Written as DNA, the CDR3 is TGTGCCAGCAGTTTATCAACAGGTACTGAAGCTTTCTTT.

V usage is TRBV3-1 and J usage is TRBJ2-5; no clear D. Germline V lookup: CDR1 LGHDT, CDR2 YNNKEL (reference sequence). V was shortened by 4 bases and J by 7 bases, with 10 bases between the two germline ends. The CDR3 is 12 residues long. CDR3 nucleotides: TGTGCCAGCAGCCCCCACTCGGGGACCCAGTACTTC. It yields the protein CASSPHSGTQYF.

The chain is built from TRBV2 and TRBJ2-3; 10 bases match TRBD2. The CDR3 contains 16 residues. After removal of 2 bases from V and 4 bases from J, the junction contained 6 bases not matched to a gene. Germline V CDR1 and CDR2: SNHLY, FYNNEI. For the CDR3, the DNA is TGTGCCAGCAGTGAACCGGAGCGGGGGGGCCCAGATACGCAGTATTTT. It translates to CASSEPERGGPDTQYF.

This sequence joins TRBV29-1 and TRBJ2-2; 11 bases fit TRBD2. Trimming removed 7 bases from V and 6 bases from J; junction bases left unmatched: 10. The CDR3 consists of 15 residues. CDR1 and CDR2 from the germline V gene are SQVTM and ANQGSEA. The CDR3 loop reads CSARPSGGPPGELFF. CDR3 sequence (DNA): TGCAGCGCCCGACCTAGCGGGGGGCCCCCCGGGGAGCTGTTTTTT.

The chain carries TRBV27 and TRBJ2-1; D is uncertain. Trimming shortened V by 5 bases and J by 7 bases, and 9 bases separated the two germline ends. The length of the CDR3 is 12 residues. The germline gives CDR1 MNHEY, CDR2 SMNVEV (reference sequence). The CDR3 reads CASSTRWNEQFF. CDR3 coding DNA: TGTGCCAGCAGTACCCGATGGAATGAGCAGTTCTTC.

The chain uses TRBV4-1 and TRBJ2-1; 9 bases map to TRBD2. The CDR3 loop spans 16 amino acids. Germline V gene data show CDR1 as MGHRA and CDR2 as YSYEKL. The V and J ends lost 2 bases and 7 bases, in that order; junction bases with no gene match: 9. The CDR3 coding sequence is TGCGCCAGCAGCCAACCTCTTAGCGGGGGCCTAAATGAGCAGTTCTTC. Residues: CASSQPLSGGLNEQFF.

The rearrangement uses TRBV13 and TRBJ2-1; D is undetermined. Between the trimmed V and J ends, which lost 5 bases and 7 bases, there was a span of 9 bases. The CDR3 loop spans 12 amino acids. The germline V gene has CDR1 PRHDT and CDR2 FYEKMQ (reference sequence). The CDR3 sequence is CASSLRLNEQFF. The CDR3 DNA reads as TGTGCCAGCAGCCTTCGTTTGAATGAGCAGTTCTTC. The entire variable domain, with the rest obtained from reference TRBV13 and TRBJ2-1, is as follows: AAGVIQSPRHLIKEKRETATLKCYPIPRHDTVYWYQQGPGQDPQFLISFYEKMQSDKGSIPDRFSAQQFSDYHSELNMSSLELGDSALYFCASSLRLNEQFFGPGTRLTVL.